These T cell receptor beta chains were read from a single sample in a study of CD8+CD57+ T cells in acquired aplastic anemia. TCRdb reprocessed the reads with MiXCR, giving one entry per CDR3 protein. Of about 180,000 distinct CDR3 sequences listed, over 40% are singletons. Sequencing was done on a sample of sorted CD4+, CD8+, or CD8+CD57+ T cells (not recorded which) from PBMCs. The receptors were gathered from a human donor with aplastic anemia. The CDR3 runs from the conserved cysteine through the conserved F or W. Fields, in order: J gene, V gene, clone size, D gene, CDR3 length, CDR3 protein, CDR3 DNA. The D gene is left open where the match is weak. Size tells how often a clone was seen (once, few, many) or the class of an expanded clone, and some rows leave it out.

J: TRBJ2-2
V: TRBV29-1
size: NA
D: TRBD2
length: 17
CDR3: CSVDPGTSGRAGGELFF
DNA: TGCAGCGTTGACCCTGGTACTAGCGGGAGGGCCGGCGGGGAGCTGTTTTTT

J: TRBJ1-2
V: TRBV10-3
size: few
D: NA
length: 17
CDR3: CAISESKSTRGLYGYTF
DNA: TGTGCCATCAGTGAGTCGAAGTCGACTAGGGGCCTCTATGGCTACACCTTC

J: TRBJ1-1
V: TRBV15
size: NA
D: NA
length: 13
CDR3: CATSRATRVEAFF
DNA: TGTGCCACCAGCAGAGCGACAAGGGTGGAAGCTTTCTTT

J: TRBJ2-1
V: TRBV2
size: many
D: TRBD2
length: 14
CDR3: CASSGTITYNEQFF
DNA: TGTGCCAGCAGCGGGACTATCACCTACAATGAGCAGTTCTTC

J: TRBJ2-7
V: TRBV5-4
size: NA
D: NA
length: 15
CDR3: CASSLEQGPSYEQYF
DNA: TGTGCCAGCAGCTTAGAGCAGGGACCTTCCTACGAGCAGTACTTC

J: TRBJ2-5
V: TRBV5-1
size: many
D: TRBD2
length: 16
CDR3: CASSWGAGGPRETQYF
DNA: TGCGCCAGCAGCTGGGGAGCGGGAGGGCCCCGGGAGACCCAGTACTTC

J: TRBJ2-3
V: TRBV7-2
size: many
D: NA
length: 13
CDR3: CASSRLFTDTQYF
DNA: TGTGCCAGCAGCCGACTGTTCACAGATACGCAGTATTTT

J: TRBJ1-1
V: TRBV2
size: NA
D: NA
length: 14
CDR3: CASSEEGRGNEAFF
DNA: TGTGCCAGCAGTGAAGAGGGCAGGGGTAATGAAGCTTTCTTT

J: TRBJ2-1
V: TRBV3-1
size: many
D: TRBD2
length: 15
CDR3: CASSQSLAGVNEQFF
DNA: TGTGCCAGCAGCCAGAGTCTAGCGGGAGTCAATGAGCAGTTCTTC

J: TRBJ1-5
V: TRBV7-2
size: many
D: NA
length: 14
CDR3: CASSGRGGGQPQHF
DNA: TGTGCCAGCAGTGGGCGGGGGGGCGGTCAGCCCCAGCATTTT

J: TRBJ2-7
V: TRBV19
size: NA
D: NA
length: 15
CDR3: CASSTISGASYEQYF
DNA: TGTGCCAGTAGTACCATTTCCGGGGCGAGCTACGAGCAGTACTTC

J: TRBJ2-7
V: TRBV7-6
size: NA
D: NA
length: 13
CDR3: CASSSIQGSEQYF
DNA: TGTGCCAGCAGCTCGATCCAGGGGAGCGAGCAGTACTTC

J: TRBJ1-5
V: TRBV29-1
size: many
D: NA
length: 13
CDR3: CSVEDEGGQPQHF
DNA: TGCAGCGTTGAAGATGAGGGTGGACAGCCCCAGCATTTT

J: TRBJ2-4
V: TRBV11-2
size: NA
D: TRBD1
length: 16
CDR3: CATAGQGFLAKNIQYF
DNA: TGTGCCACCGCAGGACAGGGGTTCCTAGCCAAAAACATTCAGTACTTC

J: TRBJ2-1
V: TRBV29-1
size: once
D: TRBD1
length: 13
CDR3: CSGGTGQYNEQFF
DNA: TGCAGCGGCGGGACAGGACAATACAATGAGCAGTTCTTC

J: TRBJ1-1
V: TRBV13
size: NA
D: NA
length: 13
CDR3: CASSLGLASEAFF
DNA: TGTGCCAGCAGCTTAGGCCTTGCCAGTGAAGCTTTCTTT

J: TRBJ2-3
V: TRBV20-1
size: once
D: TRBD2
length: 15
CDR3: CSARVRLAGTDTQYF
DNA: TGCAGTGCTAGAGTGAGACTAGCGGGCACAGATACGCAGTATTTT

J: TRBJ2-3
V: TRBV7-7
size: few
D: TRBD2
length: 15
CDR3: CASSRTSASTDTQYF
DNA: TGTGCTAGCAGCCGTACTAGCGCAAGCACAGATACGCAGTATTTT

J: TRBJ2-5
V: TRBV12-3/TRBV12-4
size: NA
D: NA
length: 18
CDR3: CASSFSSTGASIGETQYF
DNA: TGTGCCAGCAGTTTCTCCTCGACCGGGGCCTCGATCGGGGAGACCCAGTACTTC

J: TRBJ2-4
V: TRBV3-1
size: few
D: TRBD1
length: 14
CDR3: CASSPAGTGSIQYF
DNA: TGTGCCAGCAGCCCCGCCGGGACAGGGTCCATTCAGTACTTC

J: TRBJ2-7
V: TRBV11-2
size: NA
D: TRBD1
length: 15
CDR3: CASSLGQGERDEQYF
DNA: TGTGCCAGCAGCTTAGGACAGGGGGAAAGGGACGAGCAGTACTTC

J: TRBJ1-1
V: TRBV24-1
size: NA
D: NA
length: 11
CDR3: CATRGGTEAFF
DNA: TGTGCCACCCGGGGAGGCACTGAAGCTTTCTTT

J: TRBJ1-1
V: TRBV19
size: NA
D: NA
length: 15
CDR3: CASSIDGEMNTEAFF
DNA: TGTGCCAGTAGTATAGATGGCGAGATGAACACTGAAGCTTTCTTT

J: TRBJ2-5
V: TRBV25-1
size: few
D: TRBD1
length: 17
CDR3: CASSEAQWNRGQETQYF
DNA: TGTGCCAGCAGTGAAGCTCAGTGGAACAGGGGCCAAGAGACCCAGTACTTC

J: TRBJ2-7
V: TRBV7-8
size: NA
D: NA
length: 13
CDR3: CASSLAEGYEQYF
DNA: TGTGCCAGCAGCTTAGCGGAGGGTTACGAGCAGTACTTC

J: TRBJ2-1
V: TRBV3-1
size: NA
D: NA
length: 18
CDR3: CASSQVSWGAGNYNEQFF
DNA: TGTGCCAGCAGCCAAGTAAGTTGGGGGGCAGGGAACTACAATGAGCAGTTCTTC

J: TRBJ1-2
V: TRBV15
size: once
D: NA
length: 14
CDR3: CATSRDLGRGGYTF
DNA: TGTGCCACCAGCAGAGATCTGGGGCGGGGGGGCTACACCTTC

J: TRBJ2-5
V: TRBV15
size: NA
D: NA
length: 15
CDR3: CATSSGGRTGETQYF
DNA: TGTGCCACCAGCAGCGGGGGACGAACGGGGGAGACCCAGTACTTC

J: TRBJ1-6
V: TRBV5-6
size: many
D: TRBD1
length: 14
CDR3: CASSPGQGISPLHF
DNA: TGTGCCAGCAGCCCGGGACAGGGAATTTCACCCCTCCACTTT

J: TRBJ1-4
V: TRBV7-8
size: NA
D: NA
length: 12
CDR3: CASSSPGEKLFF
DNA: TGTGCCAGCAGCAGCCCTGGGGAAAAACTGTTTTTT

J: TRBJ2-5
V: TRBV19
size: many
D: TRBD2
length: 16
CDR3: CASSSVGGAVQETQYF
DNA: TGTGCCAGTAGTAGTGTCGGGGGGGCGGTCCAAGAGACCCAGTACTTC

J: TRBJ2-2
V: TRBV24-1
size: NA
D: NA
length: 16
CDR3: CATSDFTGDNTGELFF
DNA: TGTGCCACCAGTGATTTTACGGGGGACAACACCGGGGAGCTGTTTTTT

J: TRBJ1-2
V: TRBV6-1
size: few
D: NA
length: 14
CDR3: CASSGARGGNGYTF
DNA: TGTGCCAGCAGTGGAGCTAGGGGGGGGAATGGCTACACCTTC

J: TRBJ2-1
V: TRBV11-1
size: NA
D: NA
length: 16
CDR3: CASSSLTGPRDNEQFF
DNA: TGTGCCAGCAGCTCCCTAACAGGGCCGCGGGACAATGAGCAGTTCTTC

J: TRBJ2-3
V: TRBV5-1
size: many
D: TRBD2
length: 17
CDR3: CASSPGTSGGAVDTQYF
DNA: TGCGCCAGCAGCCCCGGGACTAGCGGGGGGGCCGTAGATACGCAGTATTTT